This T cell receptor beta chain was captured by sequencing in a study of post-analysis software for immune sequencing data. Study at large: Courses of disease covered relapsing-remitting, secondary progressive and progressive-relapsing multiple sclerosis.

There are 16 residues in the CDR3. Trimming took 3 bases from V and 7 from J, leaving 16 bases between them. Germline V CDR1 and CDR2: MGHDK, SYGVNS. Study-level findings and limits: Patients showed TRBV5-6, TRBV5-1 and TRBV20-1 among four to six TRBV segments more frequent than in controls. Relative to controls, patients with multiple sclerosis showed significantly lower normalized Chao1 diversity.

The TCR beta cDNA libraries contained unique molecular identifiers. cDNA molecules numbering around 450,000 came from approximately 1 to 10 million T cells. TCRdb called the PCR reads again in MiXCR, with one record for every CDR3 protein. The table records about 200,000 distinct CDR3 sequences, 29% of them present only once. This clonotype has a handful of counts. Its antigen is currently unknown. This receptor was taken from a girl aged 2-17 years with multiple sclerosis. Sequences were obtained from blood. The rearrangement uses TRBV25-1 and TRBJ1-6, with D hard to call. The CDR3 region is CASSESPRGQNSPLHF. In DNA form, the CDR3 reads TGTGCCAGCAGTGAGTCCCCCCGAGGTCAGAATTCACCCCTCCACTTT.